This T cell receptor beta chain stems from a study of blood T cell repertoires in COVID-19. The CDR3 consists of 12 residues. V shed 2 bases and J shed 1 base, with 3 bases lying between them. In germline, CDR1 is LGHDT, CDR2 YNNKEL (reference sequence). Repertoires were generated with immunoSEQ multiplex PCR, while TCRdb's copy carries only in-frame clones and drops some. The sample consists of some 220,000 clones, 65% to 85% of them appearing once. Sequencing used peripheral blood. The V and J genes are TRBV3-1 (or the pseudogene TRBV3-2) and TRBJ2-7; unclear D gene. The source of this sequence is a human donor in a cohort sampled during active COVID-19. This CDR3 is CASSQSSYEQYF. The CDR3 DNA reads as TGTGCCAGCAGCCAATCATCCTACGAGCAGTACTTC.